One and the same sample provided the 8 T cell receptor beta chains below, sequenced in a study of T-cell reconstitution after alpha-beta-depleted transplantation in children (dated by TCRdb to 2016 to 2017). The library was made by PCR. Reads for this sample came from an Illumina HiSeq 2500. TCR library preparation used molecular barcoding, with unique molecular identifiers applied to normalize quantification of the TCRbeta repertoire. TCRdb trimmed the raw reads at Q25, called clones with MiXCR and kept productive beta chains. Each entry is one CDR3 protein sequence, shown with its most common DNA and genes. Within this sample are roughly 490,000 distinct CDR3 sequences, with about an eighth of them counted one time only. Approximately 14% of the sample goes to the ten largest clones. Interpreted using the paper, the treatment or condition label stands for: allogeneic hematopoietic cell transplantation with graft depleted of TCRalphabeta T cells and CD19 B cells.

Sequenced here: PBMCs, mostly from graft donor cells, sampled 180 days after TCRalphabeta/CD19-depleted stem cell transplant. Receptors originate from a female patient between 2 and 10 years old who had a stem cell transplant for aplastic anemia, so the T cells may come from the graft donor.

This clonotype was counted at least ten times. This rearrangement joins TRBV5-1 to TRBJ2-7, with 10 bases aligning to TRBD1. CDR3 length: 14 residues. Per germline, CDR1 SGHRS and CDR2 YFSETQ. J gave up 7 bases and V 0 bases, and 4 bases lay outside the gene matches. The CDR3 is CASSLGQGAREQYV. CDR3 bases: TGCGCCAGCAGCTTGGGACAGGGGGCAAGAGAGCAGTACGTC.

This clonotype occurred a few times. The gene calls are TRBV7-2 and TRBJ2-3; TRBD1 agrees at 9 bases. The CDR3 contains 14 residues. Losses at the gene ends were 5 bases for V and 1 base for J; bases not matched to a gene: 1. Per germline, CDR1 SGHTA and CDR2 FQGNSA. This CDR3 reads CASSGDRGTDTQYF. The CDR3 coding sequence is TGTGCCAGCAGCGGGGACAGGGGCACAGATACGCAGTATTTT. The complete variable domain, with remaining parts taken from reference TRBV7-2 and TRBJ2-3, reads GAGVSQSPSNKVTEKGKDVELRCDPISGHTALYWYRQSLGQGLEFLIYFQGNSAPDKSGLPSDRFSAERTGGSVSTLTIQRTQQEDSAVYLCASSGDRGTDTQYFGPGTRLTVL.

Many counts were recorded for this clonotype. V and J are TRBV28 and TRBJ1-6; 8 bases fit TRBD1. The CDR3 length is 16 residues. Germline loops: CDR1 MDHEN, CDR2 SYDVKM. V trimming: 5 bases; J trimming: 2 bases; junction bases outside the gene matches: 5. CDR3 amino acids: CASSQDRDTYNSPLHF. CDR3 DNA: TGTGCCAGCAGTCAGGACAGGGACACCTATAATTCACCCCTCCACTTT. The full variable domain, completed using reference TRBV28 and TRBJ1-6, is DVKVTQSSRYLVKRTGEKVFLECVQDMDHENMFWYRQDPGLGLRLIYFSYDVKMKEKGDIPEGYSVSREKKERFSLILESASTNQTSMYLCASSQDRDTYNSPLHFGNGTRLTVT.

The table lists this clonotype with a few counts. The rearrangement uses TRBV29-1 and TRBJ2-3; possibly TRBD1 for D (5 bases). In germline, CDR1 is SQVTM, CDR2 ANQGSEA. The length of the CDR3 is 15 residues. Trimming cost V 6 bases and J 2 bases, with 18 bases left between them. The DNA for the CDR3 is TGCAGCGTCTTAGACCACAGGCCGAACACAGATACGCAGTATTTT. This translates into CSVLDHRPNTDTQYF.

At least ten counts were recorded for this clonotype. The CDR3 region is CASSPFSGSYEQYV. The CDR3 bases are TGTGCCAGCTCACCATTTAGCGGATCCTACGAGCAGTACGTC. The J gene is TRBJ2-7, the V gene TRBV18, with TRBD2 as a possible D gene (6 bases). V was shortened by 2 bases and J by 1 base, with 9 bases between the two germline ends. Germline CDR1 is KGHSH and CDR2 is LQKENI. The CDR3 is 14 amino acids.

DNA for the CDR3: TGCAGTGCTTCCGATCCAGGGGGCGGGCAGTACGTC. Its translation is CSASDPGGGQYV. This chain links TRBV20-1 with TRBJ2-7; 8 bases match TRBD1. Germline V gives CDR1 DFQATT, CDR2 SNEGSKA (reference sequence). The CDR3 sequence is 12 residues long. Germline trimming cut 5 bases from V and 9 bases from J; bases unmatched to any gene: 9.

This clonotype has a count of ten or more. The rearrangement joins TRBV11-1 to TRBJ2-4; D call uncertain. The CDR3 totals 18 residues. CDR1 is SGHAT and CDR2 is FQDESV in the germline V gene (reference sequence). Trimming took 5 bases from V and 2 from J, leaving 22 bases between them. DNA for the CDR3: TGTGCCAGCAGCCCAATTATGAAGGACGGATTTTCCAAAAACATTCAGTACTTC. This sequence encodes CASSPIMKDGFSKNIQYF.

The rearrangement links TRBV21-1 to TRBJ2-5; the DNA was not compared with TRBD2, the D call given in the table. TRBV21-1 is classified as a pseudogene. The CDR3 totals 17 residues. The CDR3 loop reads CASSKGKKPGGEETQYF. The CDR3, as DNA: TGTGCCAGCAGCAAAGGAAAAAAGCCGGGAGGAGAAGAGACCCAGTACTTC.